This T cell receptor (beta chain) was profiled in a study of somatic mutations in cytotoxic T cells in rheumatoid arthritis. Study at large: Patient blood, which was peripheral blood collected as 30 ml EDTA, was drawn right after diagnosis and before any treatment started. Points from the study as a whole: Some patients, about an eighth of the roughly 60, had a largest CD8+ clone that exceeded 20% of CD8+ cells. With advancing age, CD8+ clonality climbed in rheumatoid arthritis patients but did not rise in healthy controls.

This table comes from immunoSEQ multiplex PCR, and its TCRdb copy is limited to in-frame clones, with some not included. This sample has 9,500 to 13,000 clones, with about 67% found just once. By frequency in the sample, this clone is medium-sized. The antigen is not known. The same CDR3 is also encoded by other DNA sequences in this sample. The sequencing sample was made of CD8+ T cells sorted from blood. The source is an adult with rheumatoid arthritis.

CDR3 DNA sequence: TGTGCCAGCAGCTTAGTGGGGGACTCCTACGAGCAGTACTTC. Its translation is CASSLVGDSYEQYF. The chain uses TRBV7-9 and TRBJ2-7; D is perhaps TRBD1 or TRBD2 (5 bases each). Germline CDR1 and CDR2: SEHNR and FQNEAQ (reference sequence). Trimming stripped 1 base from V and 0 bases from J, with 7 bases between. CDR3 length: 14 residues.